This TCR beta chain was captured by sequencing in a study of OX40 agonist ivuxolimab in advanced cancers. Patients were ineligible given autoimmune disease history or systemic immunosuppression. Per germline, CDR1 SEHNR and CDR2 FQNEAQ (reference sequence). This CDR3 has 15 amino acids. Trimming removed 1 base from V and 2 bases from J, with 12 bases in between. Using immunoSEQ multiplex PCR, the repertoire was profiled, and TCRdb retains in-frame clones only, with some absent. Of 75,000 to 95,000 clones listed, around 92% are singletons. This chain uses TRBV7-9 with TRBJ2-7; no definite D call. This receptor was identified in an adult with an advanced solid tumor such as melanoma, head and neck, liver or kidney cancer. The sample consisted of CD4+ or CD8+ T cells sorted from blood, taken in a trial of the OX40 agonist ivuxolimab. The CDR3 is CASSLGSNTPYEQYF. The CDR3 DNA follows: TGTGCCAGCAGCTTAGGATCAAACACCCCCTACGAGCAGTACTTC. Full variable domain (outside the CDR3, taken from reference TRBV7-9 and TRBJ2-7): DTGVSQNPRHKITKRGQNVTFRCDPISEHNRLYWYRQTLGQGPEFLTYFQNEAQLEKSRLLSDRFSAERPKGSFSTLEIQRTEQGDSAMYLCASSLGSNTPYEQYFGPGTRLTVT.